The next 29 T cell receptor beta chains were all read from a single sample in a study of T cell responses to AZD1222 COVID-19 vaccine. Sequencing was performed with immunoSEQ multiplex PCR; in TCRdb, only in-frame clones are kept and a portion is missing. This table holds about 170,000 clones, 80% to 95% found once. Material: peripheral blood, obtained on day 0 of AZD1222 vaccination. These receptors all stem from an adult in good health.

V usage is TRBV11-2 and J usage is TRBJ2-7, with TRBD2 identical over 9 bases. The CDR3 has 14 amino acids. CDR1 and CDR2 from the germline V gene are SGHAT and FQNNGV. The ends lost 1 base at V and 4 bases at J; junction bases unmatched: 2. This CDR3 is CASSLVAGGYEQYF. For the CDR3, the DNA is TGTGCCAGCAGCTTAGTTGCGGGAGGGTACGAGCAGTACTTC.

The chain carries TRBV5-8 and TRBJ2-7; TRBD1 matches at 9 bases. The CDR3 has 15 amino acids. Germline V gene data show CDR1 as SGHTS and CDR2 as YDEGEE. The trim removed 4 bases at V and 1 base at J, leaving 6 bases unmatched. In DNA form, the CDR3 reads TGTGCCAGCAGCCGATCCGGGACAGGGTCCTACGAGCAGTACTTC. Protein: CASSRSGTGSYEQYF. The whole variable domain, remainder taken from reference TRBV5-8 and TRBJ2-7, is EAGVTQSPTHLIKTRGQQATLRCSPISGHTSVYWYQQALGLGLQFLLWYDEGEERNRGNFPPRFSGRQFPNYSSELNVNALELEDSALYLCASSRSGTGSYEQYFGPGTRLTVT.

This chain links TRBV19 with TRBJ1-5; 9 nucleotides agree with TRBD1. After removal of 8 bases from V and 3 bases from J, the junction contained 2 bases not matched to a gene. Germline CDR1 LNHDA, CDR2 SQIVND (reference sequence). The CDR3 runs 13 residues. This CDR3 is CASGDRDNQPQHF. The CDR3 DNA reads as TGTGCCAGTGGGGACAGGGACAATCAGCCCCAGCATTTT.

CDR3 amino acids: CASSQHSGPNTGELFF. CDR3 bases: TGTGCCAGCAGCCAACACTCGGGGCCTAACACCGGGGAGCTGTTTTTT. V usage is TRBV4-2 and J usage is TRBJ2-2; D is perhaps TRBD1 or TRBD2 (5 bases each). The CDR3 totals 16 residues. The germline V and J ends were trimmed by 2 bases and 2 bases, with 12 bases remaining between them. CDR1 is LGHNA and CDR2 is YNFKEQ in the germline V gene.

J is TRBJ2-2 and V is TRBV2; 7 bases align to TRBD1. Looked up from germline, CDR1 is SNHLY and CDR2 is FYNNEI. V lost 0 bases and J lost 4; bases outside the gene matches: 5. This CDR3 is built from 16 residues. CDR3 amino acids: CASSEARGPGTGELFF. The CDR3 nucleotides are TGTGCCAGCAGTGAAGCGAGGGGGCCGGGCACCGGGGAGCTGTTTTTT.

The chain couples TRBV30 to TRBJ2-6, with D possibly matching TRBD1 (5 bases). CDR1 GTSNPN and CDR2 SVGIG come from the germline V gene (reference sequence). V shed 1 base and J shed 2 bases, with 9 bases lying between them. This CDR3 comprises 15 residues. The CDR3 reads CAWSAGYAGANVLTF. As DNA, the CDR3 is TGTGCCTGGAGTGCAGGGTATGCTGGGGCCAACGTCCTGACTTTC.

V usage is TRBV6-1 and J usage is TRBJ2-1; D is possibly TRBD2 (6 bases). Trimming shortened V by 0 bases and J by 5 bases, and 17 bases separated the two germline ends. CDR3 size: 17 residues. From germline, CDR1 is MNHNS and CDR2 SASEGT. CDR3: CASSEALGDFTNNEQFF. Here the CDR3 DNA reads TGTGCCAGCAGTGAAGCGCTTGGGGACTTTACGAACAATGAGCAGTTCTTC.

The chain couples TRBV5-1 to TRBJ1-1; 8 nucleotides agree with TRBD1. Trimming took 4 bases from V and 5 from J; bases not matched to a gene: 4. CDR1 and CDR2 (germline): SGHRS, YFSETQ. This CDR3 region has 13 residues. CDR3 region: CASSPRGRTEAFF. The CDR3, as DNA: TGCGCCAGCAGCCCCAGGGGGCGGACTGAAGCTTTCTTT. The full variable domain, with the rest looked up from reference TRBV5-1 and TRBJ1-1, is KAGVTQTPRYLIKTRGQQVTLSCSPISGHRSVSWYQQTPGQGLQFLFEYFSETQRNKGNFPGRFSGRQFSNSRSEMNVSTLELGDSALYLCASSPRGRTEAFFGQGTRLTVV.

The rearrangement uses TRBV27 and TRBJ1-2, with TRBD1 identical over 8 bases. Germline V gene lookup returns CDR1 MNHEY and CDR2 SMNVEV (reference sequence). V shed 3 bases and J 2 bases; nucleotides not matched to a gene: 8. The CDR3 has 16 amino acids. This chain's CDR3 is CASSFGTGTTNYGYTF. For the CDR3, the DNA is TGTGCCAGCAGTTTTGGGACAGGCACTACAAACTATGGCTACACCTTC.

V and J are TRBV9 and TRBJ2-7; weak D call: TRBD1 (7 bases). Trimming shortened V by 0 bases and J by 3 bases, and 16 bases separated the two germline ends. Germline V gene lookup returns CDR1 SGDLS and CDR2 YYNGEE. The CDR3 has 16 residues. This CDR3 reads CASSVGGDRTYYEQYF. The CDR3 DNA sequence: TGTGCCAGCAGCGTAGGGGGGGACAGAACCTACTACGAGCAGTACTTC.

This clone was seen once. In DNA, the CDR3 is TGTGCCAGCTCCGGGAATACCGGGGGGGACGTTAGCTCCTACAATGAGCAGTTCTTC. It codes for CASSGNTGGDVSSYNEQFF. The chain is built from TRBV18 and TRBJ2-1, with 8 bases lining up with TRBD2. This CDR3 is 19 amino acids long. Germline CDR1 and CDR2: KGHSH and LQKENI. V shed 6 bases and J 0 bases; nucleotides not matched to a gene: 16. The full variable domain, rest sourced from reference TRBV18 and TRBJ2-1, is NAGVMQNPRHLVRRRGQEARLRCSPMKGHSHVYWYRQLPEEGLKFMVYLQKENIIDESGMPKERFSAEFPKEGPSILRIQQVVRGDSAAYFCASSGNTGGDVSSYNEQFFGPGTRLTVL.

CDR3 bases: TGTGCCAGCAGCTTAGGACCGACAGGTTCTAATTCACCCCTCCACTTT. Amino acids: CASSLGPTGSNSPLHF. J is TRBJ1-6 and V is TRBV7-6, with a weak D call TRBD1 (6 bases). Germline lookup yields CDR1 SGHVS and CDR2 FNYEAQ. Trimming took off 1 base at V and 6 bases at J, with 13 bases between the two ends. The CDR3 has 16 residues. Complete variable domain (other parts from reference TRBV7-6 and TRBJ1-6): GAGVSQSPRYKVTKRGQDVALRCDPISGHVSLYWYRQALGQGPEFLTYFNYEAQQDKSGLPNDRFSAERPEGSISTLTIQRTEQRDSAMYRCASSLGPTGSNSPLHFGNGTRLTVT.

This chain uses TRBV30 with TRBJ2-7; D unclear. The germline V gene encodes CDR1 GTSNPN and CDR2 SVGIG (reference sequence). The CDR3 totals 12 residues. V lost 2 bases to trimming and J lost 2 bases, with 7 bases between them. CDR3 bases: TGTGCCTGGAGTACCCGGACCTACGAGCAGTACTTC. Residues: CAWSTRTYEQYF. Complete variable domain (other parts from reference TRBV30 and TRBJ2-7): SQTIHQWPATLVQPVGSPLSLECTVEGTSNPNLYWYRQAAGRGLQLLFYSVGIGQISSEVPQNLSASRPQDRQFILSSKKLLLSDSGFYLCAWSTRTYEQYFGPGTRLTVT.

The chain recombines TRBV11-2 with TRBJ2-2; 14 bases fit TRBD2. Germline CDR1 SGHAT, CDR2 FQNNGV. J gave up 7 bases and V 5 bases, and 6 bases lay outside the gene matches. The CDR3 extends over 16 amino acids. CDR3 loop: CASSLGLAGAVGELFF. DNA of the CDR3: TGTGCCAGCAGCCTGGGACTAGCGGGAGCGGTCGGGGAGCTGTTTTTT.

This clone turned up a few times. This chain connects TRBV3-1 (or the pseudogene TRBV3-2) to TRBJ1-1; D might be TRBD1 (5 bases). There are 12 residues in the CDR3. Germline assignment: CDR1 LGHDT and CDR2 YNNKEL (reference sequence). The V end lost 4 bases, the J end lost 6 bases, and 9 bases lay between the germline ends. This CDR3 is CASSPGGAEAFF. CDR3 bases: TGTGCCAGCAGCCCGGGGGGAGCTGAAGCTTTCTTT.

The chain links TRBV10-3 to TRBJ1-2, with 7 bases identical to TRBD1. The trim removed 8 bases at V and 2 bases at J, leaving 5 bases unmatched. Germline CDR1 and CDR2: ENHRY and SYGVKD. The CDR3 loop spans 13 amino acids. The CDR3 coding sequence is TGTGCCATCCAACAGGGGCAGAACTATGGCTACACCTTC. It yields the protein CAIQQGQNYGYTF.

This rearrangement joins TRBV4-2 to TRBJ1-2; 8 bases are a match to TRBD1. V was pared by 4 bases and J by 0 bases, with 7 bases of the junction left unmatched. CDR3 length: 16 residues. Germline values: CDR1 LGHNA, CDR2 YNFKEQ. CDR3 sequence: CASSLTMGQANYGYTF. The CDR3 nucleotides are TGTGCCAGCAGCCTAACCATGGGACAGGCTAACTATGGCTACACCTTC.

This clone was recorded only once. CDR3 loop: CASSGNQGGGQETQYF. The CDR3 DNA follows: TGTGCCAGCAGCGGAAATCAGGGAGGGGGGCAAGAGACCCAGTACTTC. The chain uses TRBV9 and TRBJ2-5, with D perhaps TRBD2 (7 bases). The CDR3 covers 16 residues. V lost 3 bases, J lost 2 bases, and 17 bases lay in between. Germline lookup yields CDR1 SGDLS and CDR2 YYNGEE.

This rearrangement joins TRBV3-1 (or the pseudogene TRBV3-2) to TRBJ1-2; no clear D gene. CDR1 and CDR2 (germline): LGHDT, YNNKEL (reference sequence). This CDR3 is built from 12 residues. Between the trimmed V and J ends, which lost 1 base and 7 bases, there was a span of 7 bases. This CDR3 is CASSQVGIGYTF. The CDR3 coding sequence is TGTGCCAGCAGCCAAGTGGGCATTGGCTACACCTTC.

The chain joins TRBV11-1 to TRBJ1-1; D remains unclear. The CDR3 sequence is 14 residues long. Deletions cut 5 bases from V and 0 bases from J, with 10 bases between. CDR1 and CDR2 (germline): SGHAT, FQDESV (reference sequence). The CDR3 here is CASSLGRMNTEAFF. The CDR3 coding sequence is TGTGCCAGCAGCCTTGGGAGGATGAACACTGAAGCTTTCTTT. Full variable domain (rest looked up from reference TRBV11-1 and TRBJ1-1): EAEVAQSPRYKITEKSQAVAFWCDPISGHATLYWYRQILGQGPELLVQFQDESVVDDSQLPKDRFSAERLKGVDSTLKIQPAELGDSAMYLCASSLGRMNTEAFFGQGTRLTVV.

The sample holds many counts of this clone. The chain joins TRBV30 to TRBJ1-5; a possible D gene is TRBD1 (5 bases). Between the trimmed V and J ends, which lost 2 bases and 6 bases, there was a span of 14 bases. The CDR3 is 14 residues long. From germline, CDR1 is GTSNPN and CDR2 SVGIG (reference sequence). The DNA of the CDR3 is TGTGCCTGGAGTTTAGGCCAGGGTCGTCAGCCCCAGCATTTT. Its protein product is CAWSLGQGRQPQHF.

The chain couples TRBV4-1 to TRBJ2-7; no firm D call. CDR3 length: 13 residues. Trimming left V 1 base short and J 6 bases short, with 10 bases between. Looked up from germline, CDR1 is MGHRA and CDR2 is YSYEKL. CDR3 bases: TGCGCCAGCAGCCAAGTCGTGGTAAGCGAGCAGTACTTC. Its translation: CASSQVVVSEQYF.

The gene calls are TRBV7-9 and TRBJ1-2; no clear D gene. Germline V lookup: CDR1 SEHNR, CDR2 FQNEAQ (reference sequence). The CDR3 totals 13 residues. Trimming removed 5 bases from V and 5 bases from J, with 12 bases in between. The CDR3 is CASSPGRGYGYTF. Here the CDR3 DNA reads TGTGCCAGCAGCCCTGGACGGGGATATGGCTACACCTTC.

The chain has TRBV19 and TRBJ1-5; TRBD1 is a possible D gene (5 bases). V was cut by 2 bases and J by 5 bases, with 16 bases left in between. Germline values: CDR1 LNHDA, CDR2 SQIVND (reference sequence). The CDR3 spans 16 residues. The CDR3 sequence: CASSIRGSFRDQPQHF. DNA for the CDR3: TGTGCCAGTAGTATAAGGGGCAGCTTTCGAGATCAGCCCCAGCATTTT.

V and J are TRBV30 and TRBJ1-5; D is possibly TRBD1 (5 bases). V lost 3 bases and J 4 bases, leaving 16 bases between the germline ends. Germline lookup yields CDR1 GTSNPN and CDR2 SVGIG (reference sequence). The CDR3 loop spans 15 amino acids. The CDR3 sequence is CAWSSGSAGNQPQHF. CDR3 nucleotide sequence: TGTGCCTGGAGCTCGGGATCGGCAGGGAATCAGCCCCAGCATTTT.

This chain uses TRBV30 with TRBJ2-3; TRBD2 might be the D (6 bases). Trimming stripped 3 bases from V and 4 bases from J, with 17 bases between. The V gene's germline CDR1 is GTSNPN and CDR2 SVGIG (reference sequence). The CDR3 is 15 residues long. The CDR3 here is CAWRIGGSESDTQYF. The CDR3 nucleotides read TGTGCCTGGAGGATCGGAGGGAGTGAATCAGATACGCAGTATTTT.

The chain couples TRBV2 to TRBJ1-4; TRBD1 agrees at 8 bases. V shed 6 bases, J shed 8 bases, and the junction held 17 bases outside the gene matches. The germline gives CDR1 SNHLY, CDR2 FYNNEI. This CDR3 comprises 17 residues. The CDR3 loop is CASSPSLTGGLEEKLFF. The CDR3 DNA reads TGTGCCAGCAGCCCCTCGCTTACAGGGGGTTTGGAGGAAAAACTGTTTTTT.

This chain uses TRBV7-2 with TRBJ1-4, with D maybe TRBD1 (6 bases). The germline V gene has CDR1 SGHTA and CDR2 FQGNSA. This CDR3 contains 14 residues. The ends were cut back, 5 bases at V and 10 bases at J, with 17 bases in the middle. This CDR3 reads CASSHGTLDGKLFF. The CDR3 DNA follows: TGTGCCAGCAGCCACGGGACACTGGATGGAAAACTGTTTTTT.

The rearrangement joins TRBV27 to TRBJ1-1, with 8 bases that match TRBD1. The germline gives CDR1 MNHEY, CDR2 SMNVEV (reference sequence). Trimming took 6 bases from V and 7 from J; bases not matched to a gene: 7. The CDR3 contains 13 residues. The CDR3 DNA reads TGTGCCAGCAGGGCCGGGACAGGCTATGAAGCTTTCTTT. This encodes CASRAGTGYEAFF.